This TCR beta chain was identified in a study of technical replicates of blood from a handful of donors. The CDR3 spans 14 residues. Germline-derived CDR1 and CDR2 are MDHEN and SYDVKM. Trimming pared 5 bases from V and 0 bases from J, leaving 9 bases between. This table comes from immunoSEQ multiplex PCR, and its TCRdb copy is limited to in-frame clones, with some not included. This sample yields under 100,000 clones, of which roughly 96% are seen a single time; almost 0.35% belongs to the top ten. This sequence joins TRBV28 and TRBJ2-3; maybe TRBD2 (6 bases). The material sequenced was T cells isolated from PBMCs. The receptor's source is a human donor in good health. The CDR3 coding sequence is TGTGCCAGCAGTCTTAGCGGTAGCACAGATACGCAGTATTTT. This translates into CASSLSGSTDTQYF.